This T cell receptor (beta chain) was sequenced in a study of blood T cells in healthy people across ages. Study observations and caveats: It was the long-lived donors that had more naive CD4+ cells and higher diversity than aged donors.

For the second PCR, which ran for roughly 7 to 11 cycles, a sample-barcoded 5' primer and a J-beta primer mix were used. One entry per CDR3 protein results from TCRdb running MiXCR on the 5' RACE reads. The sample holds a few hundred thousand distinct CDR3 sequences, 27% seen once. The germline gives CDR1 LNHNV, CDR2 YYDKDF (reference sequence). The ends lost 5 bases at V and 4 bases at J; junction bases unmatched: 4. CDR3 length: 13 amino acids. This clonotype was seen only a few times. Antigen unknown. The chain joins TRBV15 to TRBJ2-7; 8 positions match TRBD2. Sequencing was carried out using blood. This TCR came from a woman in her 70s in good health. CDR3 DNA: TGTGCCACCAGCCTTACGGGGGGGTACGAGCAGTACTTC. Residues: CATSLTGGYEQYF. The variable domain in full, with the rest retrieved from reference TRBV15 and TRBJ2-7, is DAMVIQNPRYQVTQFGKPVTLSCSQTLNHNVMYWYQQKSSQAPKLLFHYYDKDFNNEADTPDNFQSRRPNTSFCFLDIRSPGLGDTAMYLCATSLTGGYEQYFGPGTRLTVT.